This T cell receptor beta chain was obtained from a study of identical twins. Study-wide findings and caveats: Conclusions came from cross-sectional statistical analysis, not from following the same donors. Models underestimated how often monozygotic twins shared out-of-frame TCR alpha.

Trimming cost V 6 bases and J 3 bases, with 14 bases left between them. The V gene's germline CDR1 is SQVTM and CDR2 ANQGSEA. The CDR3 spans 13 residues. One entry per CDR3 protein, called by TCRdb with MiXCR from the 5' RACE reads. This repertoire shows 1.5 million to 2 million distinct CDR3 sequences, about 31% found once; its top ten account for 0.25% to 0.3%. With regard to this clonotype: The antigen remains unidentified.

The chain recombines TRBV29-1 with TRBJ2-5; no clear D. The receptor was isolated from a newborn girl in good health. Sequencing input: cord blood. The CDR3, as DNA: TGCAGCGTCTGGAAGGGCCAGGAAGAGACCCAGTACTTC. Its protein product is CSVWKGQEETQYF.